This T cell receptor beta chain is drawn from a study of CD8 T cells in ankylosing spondylitis. Findings of the study overall: A TCR beta motif of under 10 highly homologous variants seemed to mark ankylosing spondylitis blood. Relatively rare in peripheral blood, disease-linked clones were also CD8+. Certain motif variants had earlier appeared in reactive arthritis synovial fluid and blood. Disease-linked clones reportedly showed significant enrichment in matched ankylosing spondylitis synovial fluid.

TCRdb fed the 5' RACE reads into MiXCR, producing one record per CDR3 protein. The sample comprises more than 300,000 distinct CDR3 sequences, 11% of which are singletons, and roughly 9.2% rests with the top ten. A single count supports this clonotype. The antigen is undetermined. Sequenced sample: blood, either unsorted or a sorted T cell fraction (not recorded which). The receptor was derived from a female donor with ankylosing spondylitis or in good health (not recorded which).

CDR3 coding DNA: TGTGCCAGTAGTACGCAGGGTAGGCAAGAGACCCAGTACTTC. Amino acids: CASSTQGRQETQYF. V gene TRBV19 combines with J gene TRBJ2-5; TRBD1 might be the D (5 bases). V lost 4 bases to trimming and J lost 2 bases, with 11 bases between them. The CDR3 sequence is 14 residues long. The germline gives CDR1 LNHDA, CDR2 SQIVND (reference sequence).